These 29 T cell receptor beta chains share one sample of origin, sequenced in a study of shared clonotypes between healthy human individuals. Method: immunoSEQ multiplex PCR; TCRdb's copy keeps in-frame clones and lacks some. The sample has 1 million to 1.2 million clones; roughly 80% are singletons. The sample consisted of memory CD4+ T cells from PBMCs. Documented subset: CD45RA-negative fraction. The receptor set was obtained from a man between 18 and 29 years old in good health. Some clones in this sample may be carry-over from other donors' samples.

This clone was detected a few times. This rearrangement joins TRBV6-6 to TRBJ1-1; D is unresolved. The CDR3 is 13 amino acids. Between the trimmed V and J ends, which lost 5 bases and 5 bases, there was a span of 12 bases. Germline V gene sequence: CDR1 MNHNY, CDR2 SVGAGI (reference sequence). For the CDR3, the DNA is TGTGCCAGCAGTCCAGAGAGGGAGACTGAAGCTTTCTTT. The encoded protein is CASSPERETEAFF.

This clone was picked up a small number of times. This chain joins TRBV5-1 and TRBJ2-5; 8 bases are shared with TRBD2. This CDR3 has 21 amino acids. Trimming took 0 bases from V and 0 from J; bases not matched to a gene: 19. In germline, CDR1 is SGHRS, CDR2 YFSETQ. The CDR3 region is CASSLGGGTGLSIPYQETQYF. The CDR3 DNA reads TGCGCCAGCAGCTTGGGCGGGGGGACTGGGCTATCAATACCGTACCAAGAGACCCAGTACTTC.

This clone was seen more than once but under ten times. A read error may be the cause here, since a much bigger clone is one base away. This rearrangement joins TRBV6-5 to TRBJ2-7, with D unclear. The V gene's germline CDR1 is MNHEY and CDR2 SVGAGI. V gave up 6 bases and J gave up 1 base, with 16 bases separating them. The CDR3 is 15 amino acids. CDR3 nucleotides: TGTGCCAGCAGCGTCTCTACGGGCTCATCCTACGAGCAGTACTTC. It yields the protein CASSVSTGSSYEQYF.

The chain links TRBV6-1 to TRBJ1-4, with TRBD1 matching 9 bases. After removal of 4 bases from V and 3 bases from J, the junction contained 0 bases not matched to a gene. This CDR3 contains 14 residues. Per germline, CDR1 MNHNS and CDR2 SASEGT. CDR3 residues: CASSGTGANEKLFF. The CDR3 nucleotides are TGTGCCAGCAGTGGGACAGGGGCTAATGAAAAACTGTTTTTT.

This chain uses TRBV6-1 with TRBJ2-7; D unresolved. The CDR3 has 11 residues. The V and J ends lost 6 bases and 5 bases respectively, with 8 bases between them. Germline V lookup: CDR1 MNHNS, CDR2 SASEGT. The CDR3 region is CASRGSNEQYF. The CDR3 DNA reads TGTGCCAGCAGGGGATCCAACGAGCAGTACTTC.

The V call is TRBV28, the J call TRBJ2-7; D remains ambiguous. CDR1 is MDHEN and CDR2 is SYDVKM in the germline V gene. Trimming cost V 7 bases and J 6 bases, with 10 bases left between them. The CDR3 has 11 amino acids. CDR3 DNA sequence: TGTGCCAGCAAATCATGGGGCGAGCAGTACTTC. Amino acid sequence: CASKSWGEQYF.

This clone has more than one count but fewer than ten. The CDR3 DNA is TGTGCCAGCAGTTTATCCGGGACAGGTAATTATCGGAGTGGCTACAATGAGCAGTTCTTC. Translating it yields CASSLSGTGNYRSGYNEQFF. The chain has TRBV28 and TRBJ2-1; 8 bases line up with TRBD1. The CDR3 extends over 20 amino acids. The V and J ends lost 1 base and 3 bases, in that order; junction bases with no gene match: 17. Germline assignment: CDR1 MDHEN and CDR2 SYDVKM. The whole variable domain, filled in from reference TRBV28 and TRBJ2-1, reads DVKVTQSSRYLVKRTGEKVFLECVQDMDHENMFWYRQDPGLGLRLIYFSYDVKMKEKGDIPEGYSVSREKKERFSLILESASTNQTSMYLCASSLSGTGNYRSGYNEQFFGPGTRLTVL.

Remarks on this clone: One junction end does not reproduce the germline sequence, and a read error may be involved. The chain joins TRBV19 to TRBJ2-1; possibly TRBD1 for D (6 bases). There are 14 residues in the CDR3. Germline CDR1 and CDR2: LNHDA and SQIVND (reference sequence). CDR3 in amino acids: CARSIQAGESEQFF. The CDR3 bases are TGTGCCAGAAGTATACAAGCAGGGGAGAGTGAGCAGTTCTTC.

This clone was detected a few times. The V and J genes are TRBV5-1 and TRBJ2-7; tentatively, D is TRBD2 (6 bases). Deletions cut 3 bases from V and 2 bases from J, with 9 bases between. Germline assignment: CDR1 SGHRS and CDR2 YFSETQ. The CDR3 loop spans 13 amino acids. For the CDR3, the DNA is TGCGCCAGCAGCTCGGGACTCACCTACGAGCAGTACTTC. Protein product: CASSSGLTYEQYF. Full variable domain (remainder filled in from reference TRBV5-1 and TRBJ2-7): KAGVTQTPRYLIKTRGQQVTLSCSPISGHRSVSWYQQTPGQGLQFLFEYFSETQRNKGNFPGRFSGRQFSNSRSEMNVSTLELGDSALYLCASSSGLTYEQYFGPGTRLTVT.

This chain links TRBV5-1 with TRBJ2-4, with TRBD1 as a possible D gene (7 bases). The germline CDR1 and CDR2 sequences are SGHRS and YFSETQ. The CDR3 is 19 residues long. V was clipped by 0 bases and J by 1 base, with 20 bases between them. This chain's CDR3 is CASSLAPGQSGVAKNIQYF. The CDR3 nucleotides read TGCGCCAGCAGCTTGGCACCGGGACAGTCGGGGGTGGCCAAAAACATTCAGTACTTC.

The gene calls are TRBV28 and TRBJ1-2; no clear D gene. The germline gives CDR1 MDHEN, CDR2 SYDVKM. The CDR3 is made up of 13 amino acids. V lost 2 bases, J lost 7 bases, and 11 bases lay in between. The CDR3 region has the DNA TGTGCCAGCAGTTTAGGTTCCCCCGGTGGCTACACCTTC. Its translation: CASSLGSPGGYTF.

This clone came up once. V and J are TRBV27 and TRBJ2-5; TRBD2 agrees at 10 bases. In germline, CDR1 is MNHEY, CDR2 SMNVEV (reference sequence). Unmatched junction bases numbered 14, after V lost 9 bases and J lost 4 bases. This CDR3 contains 16 residues. The CDR3 loop reads CASNPMGSGRAETQYF. The CDR3 DNA reads TGTGCCAGTAATCCCATGGGGAGCGGGAGGGCAGAGACCCAGTACTTC.

The genes are TRBV27 and TRBJ2-3; TRBD1 matches 8 bases. With V trimmed by 1 base and J by 6 bases, 9 bases remained unmatched. The CDR3 runs to 16 residues. Germline CDR1 and CDR2: MNHEY and SMNVEV (reference sequence). DNA of the CDR3: TGTGCCAGCAGTTTATACGGACAGGGAGGAGGTGATACGCAGTATTTT. Residues: CASSLYGQGGGDTQYF.

The CDR3 sequence is CASGRDLTDTQYF. DNA for the CDR3: TGTGCCAGCGGACGGGATCTTACAGATACGCAGTATTTT. The chain is built from TRBV2 and TRBJ2-3, with D possibly TRBD2 on 5 matching bases. V was cut by 8 bases and J by 3 bases, with 12 bases left in between. There are 13 residues in the CDR3. Germline V gene data show CDR1 as SNHLY and CDR2 as FYNNEI. Filled out from reference TRBV2 and TRBJ2-3, the complete variable domain reads EPEVTQTPSHQVTQMGQEVILRCVPISNHLYFYWYRQILGQKVEFLVSFYNNEISEKSEIFDDQFSVERPDGSNFTLKIRSTKLEDSAMYFCASGRDLTDTQYFGPGTRLTVL.

The chain uses TRBV11-3 and TRBJ2-5, with D unresolved. CDR1 SGHNT and CDR2 YENEEA come from the germline V gene. V was pared by 4 bases and J by 5 bases, with 14 bases between. The CDR3 length is 14 residues. The chain's CDR3 is CASSSPWGDETQYF. CDR3 nucleotides: TGTGCCAGCAGCTCCCCGTGGGGTGATGAGACCCAGTACTTC.

The chain joins TRBV30 to TRBJ2-1; TRBD2 matches 11 bases. CDR3 length: 16 amino acids. CDR1 and CDR2 (germline): GTSNPN, SVGIG (reference sequence). Trimming removed 3 bases from V and 2 bases from J; junction bases left unmatched: 6. The CDR3 is CAWRQISGRAYNEQFF. CDR3 nucleotides: TGTGCCTGGAGACAAATTAGCGGGAGGGCCTACAATGAGCAGTTCTTC.

V is TRBV28 and J is TRBJ2-1, with TRBD2 matching over 10 bases. The CDR3 loop spans 15 amino acids. After removal of 5 bases from V and 8 bases from J, the junction contained 9 bases not matched to a gene. Germline CDR1 MDHEN, CDR2 SYDVKM. CDR3 coding DNA: TGTGCCAGCAGTATAGGACTAGCGGTTGTCCATGAGCAGTTCTTC. Protein sequence: CASSIGLAVVHEQFF. The full variable domain, completed using reference TRBV28 and TRBJ2-1, is DVKVTQSSRYLVKRTGEKVFLECVQDMDHENMFWYRQDPGLGLRLIYFSYDVKMKEKGDIPEGYSVSREKKERFSLILESASTNQTSMYLCASSIGLAVVHEQFFGPGTRLTVL.

The gene calls are TRBV10-3 and TRBJ1-2, with a weak D call TRBD1 (5 bases). Per the germline V gene, CDR1 is ENHRY and CDR2 is SYGVKD. The CDR3 covers 13 residues. Trimming pared 3 bases from V and 5 bases from J, leaving 10 bases between. The CDR3 spells CAISDRAPYGYTF. The CDR3 nucleotides read TGTGCCATCAGTGACAGGGCACCTTATGGCTACACCTTC.

The chain couples TRBV5-1 to TRBJ1-5, with D perhaps TRBD1 (5 bases). This CDR3 has 15 residues. Trimming cost V 1 base and J 4 bases, with 12 bases left between them. Germline CDR1 SGHRS, CDR2 YFSETQ. The CDR3 region is CASSLQGDRNQPQHF. The CDR3 DNA reads TGCGCCAGCAGCTTGCAAGGGGATAGGAATCAGCCCCAGCATTTT.

This chain connects TRBV19 to TRBJ2-2; tentative D call: TRBD2 (7 bases). The germline V gene has CDR1 LNHDA and CDR2 SQIVND (reference sequence). V lost 6 bases and J 9 bases, leaving 17 bases between the germline ends. The CDR3 covers 14 residues. The chain's CDR3 is CASSRGASGRELFF. The CDR3 DNA sequence: TGTGCCAGTAGCCGGGGGGCTTCGGGTCGGGAGCTGTTTTTT.

This clone was recorded a few times. The chain has TRBV2 and TRBJ2-1; TRBD2 matches 11 bases. V was clipped by 6 bases and J by 13 bases; unmatched bases: 8. The CDR3 has 13 amino acids. Germline V gives CDR1 SNHLY, CDR2 FYNNEI. The CDR3 coding sequence is TGTGCCAGCAGCGACCTGACTAGCGGGACCCAGTTCTTC. As protein: CASSDLTSGTQFF. Combining the CDR3 with reference TRBV2 and TRBJ2-1 gives the whole variable domain EPEVTQTPSHQVTQMGQEVILRCVPISNHLYFYWYRQILGQKVEFLVSFYNNEISEKSEIFDDQFSVERPDGSNFTLKIRSTKLEDSAMYFCASSDLTSGTQFFGPGTRLTVL.

This chain links TRBV5-1 with TRBJ2-3, with a tentative D call TRBD1 (5 bases). The CDR3 consists of 14 residues. V was clipped by 7 bases and J by 2 bases, with 14 bases between them. Germline V gene lookup returns CDR1 SGHRS and CDR2 YFSETQ. CDR3 residues: CASGLDKSTDTQYF. The CDR3 nucleotides read TGCGCCAGCGGCCTGGACAAATCCACAGATACGCAGTATTTT.

The sample holds one count of this clone. The chain uses TRBV27 and TRBJ1-2; 9 bases agree with TRBD1. V was clipped by 4 bases and J by 6 bases; unmatched bases: 6. The CDR3 spans 14 residues. Germline CDR1 MNHEY, CDR2 SMNVEV (reference sequence). The CDR3 DNA sequence: TGTGCCAGCAGTTCCGGACAGGGGCAGGATGGCTACACCTTC. Amino acid sequence: CASSSGQGQDGYTF.

This clone came up a few times. The chain couples TRBV2 to TRBJ2-3; TRBD1 matches at 7 bases. This CDR3 comprises 13 residues. In germline, CDR1 is SNHLY, CDR2 FYNNEI. Germline trimming cut 6 bases from V and 7 bases from J; bases unmatched to any gene: 7. This CDR3 is CASRQGLLNTQYF. Written as DNA, the CDR3 is TGTGCCAGCAGACAGGGGCTGTTGAATACGCAGTATTTT. Full variable domain (outside the CDR3, taken from reference TRBV2 and TRBJ2-3): EPEVTQTPSHQVTQMGQEVILRCVPISNHLYFYWYRQILGQKVEFLVSFYNNEISEKSEIFDDQFSVERPDGSNFTLKIRSTKLEDSAMYFCASRQGLLNTQYFGPGTRLTVL.

The CDR3 sequence is CASRAGGPFEQYF. The CDR3 DNA is TGCGCCAGCCGGGCGGGAGGGCCTTTCGAGCAGTACTTC. The chain uses TRBV10-2 and TRBJ2-7; 9 bases are a match to TRBD2. Germline assignment: CDR1 WSHSY and CDR2 SAAADI. This CDR3 spans 13 amino acids. The ends lost 8 bases at V and 6 bases at J; junction bases unmatched: 8.

The J gene is TRBJ2-3, the V gene TRBV9; D is possibly TRBD2 (6 bases). Germline V gene data show CDR1 as SGDLS and CDR2 as YYNGEE. The CDR3 is 18 amino acids. V was shortened by 4 bases and J by 6 bases, with 27 bases between the two germline ends. CDR3 bases: TGTGCCAGCAGCCCCCGTGCTGGCGGGACTCTCTGGGGTGATACGCAGTATTTT. This encodes CASSPRAGGTLWGDTQYF.

Only a few counts were recorded for this clone. The chain's CDR3 is CASRSRDRGSTQYF. Written as DNA, the CDR3 is TGTGCCAGCAGGAGCCGGGACAGGGGCTCAACGCAGTATTTT. The chain has TRBV27 and TRBJ2-3; 10 bases line up with TRBD1. The ends lost 6 bases at V and 9 bases at J; junction bases unmatched: 9. CDR1 is MNHEY and CDR2 is SMNVEV in the germline V gene (reference sequence). The CDR3 runs 14 residues.

The rearrangement links TRBV7-3 to TRBJ2-3; D possibly uses TRBD1 or TRBD2 (6 bases each). The CDR3 is made up of 17 amino acids. Germline V gene lookup returns CDR1 SGHTA and CDR2 FQGTGA. Trimming took off 1 base at V and 2 bases at J, with 16 bases between the two ends. As DNA, the CDR3 is TGTGCCAGCAGCTTAAACCGATGGAGGGGGGACACAGATACGCAGTATTTT. Amino acids: CASSLNRWRGDTDTQYF.

This clone was recorded a few times. Within the sample, other DNA sequences also encode this same CDR3. J is TRBJ2-5 and V is TRBV30; D not certain. Germline loops: CDR1 GTSNPN, CDR2 SVGIG (reference sequence). With 2 bases removed from V and 5 bases from J, the gap between germline ends came to 6 bases. The CDR3 has 11 residues. The CDR3 is CAWSLGETQYF. The CDR3 DNA is TGTGCCTGGAGTCTGGGGGAGACCCAGTACTTC.